The T cell receptor (beta chain) under discussion was sequenced for a study of vaccination effects on CD4 cells after COVID-19. The wider study: Before sequencing, viral peptide pools were used by the ViraFEST assay to expand antigen-specific CD4+ T cells.

A remark on this clone: Its antigen remains unknown.

Repertoires were generated with immunoSEQ multiplex PCR, while TCRdb's copy carries only in-frame clones and drops some. The table has more than 45,000 clones, approximately 80% seen once. Whole-study findings and limits: Marked clonal contraction of both clone types appeared late after vaccination.

This CDR3 is built from 14 residues. The germline gives CDR1 LNHNV, CDR2 YYDKDF (reference sequence). The germline V and J ends were trimmed by 3 bases and 4 bases, with 9 bases remaining between them. Following 10 days of culture, CD4+ T cells were isolated. Days 3 and 7 saw half the medium replaced with IL-2 medium. Material: CD4+ T cells from PBMCs cultured without peptide, obtained before COVID-19 vaccination. The chain has TRBV15 and TRBJ1-4; unclear D gene. The sequence was collected from a human donor who received a COVID-19 vaccine. The CDR3 reads CATSRPRNNEKLFF. The DNA for the CDR3 is TGTGCCACCAGCAGGCCCAGGAATAATGAAAAACTGTTTTTT.